This TCR beta chain was observed in a study of T-cell reconstitution after alpha-beta-depleted transplantation in children. Overall study results and limits: Several hundred rapidly expanded clones from non-depleted graft cells reportedly supplied alpha-beta T cells about two months post-transplant. T-cell counts and diversity at one year post-transplant came mainly from newly produced T cells. Surviving recipient T cells and thymic progenitors underlay high day-60 TCRbeta diversity in some patients.

This clonotype was observed a few times. No antigen is known for it. The TCRbeta library was prepared with unique molecular identifiers. TCRdb processed the PCR reads anew with MiXCR; each CDR3 protein has one entry. Of around 800,000 distinct CDR3 sequences in the sample, about 16% were seen once. The CDR3 length is 14 residues. CDR1 is SEHNR and CDR2 is FQNEAQ in the germline V gene (reference sequence). V was shortened by 6 bases and J by 6 bases, with 16 bases between the two germline ends. This specimen was PBMCs, mostly from graft donor cells, taken 360 days after TCRalphabeta/CD19-depleted stem cell transplant. The receptor was derived from a male patient between 10 and 17 years old who had a stem cell transplant for acute lymphoblastic leukemia, so the T cells may come from the graft donor. The V gene is TRBV7-9, the J gene TRBJ2-3; tentative D call: TRBD2 (6 bases). This CDR3 is CASRHRDSVDTQYF. CDR3 nucleotide sequence: TGTGCCAGCAGACACCGGGACTCAGTGGATACGCAGTATTTT.